The table lists the clone carrying this T cell receptor (beta chain) with many counts. These data are taken from a study of Graves' ophthalmopathy and Graves' hyperthyroidism. Per germline, CDR1 MNHEY and CDR2 SVGAGI. The germline V and J ends were trimmed by 6 bases and 2 bases, with 16 bases remaining between them. The CDR3 consists of 15 residues. Amplification of the TCR beta CDR3 regions used RNA transcripts (as template). HTBI primers were employed in first-round RT-PCR, then a second-round multiplex PCR followed. TCRdb re-called the multiplex PCR reads with MiXCR, one entry per CDR3 protein. The table includes about 480,000 distinct CDR3 sequences, roughly an eighth detected once.

The chain couples TRBV6-5 to TRBJ1-2; D is possibly TRBD1 (6 bases). The sample taken for sequencing was blood. This clonotype was obtained from a woman aged 30 to 39 with Graves' ophthalmopathy. The CDR3 coding sequence is TGTGCCAGCAGAGTACAACCGACAGGCAACTATGGCTACACCTTC. Amino acids: CASRVQPTGNYGYTF.